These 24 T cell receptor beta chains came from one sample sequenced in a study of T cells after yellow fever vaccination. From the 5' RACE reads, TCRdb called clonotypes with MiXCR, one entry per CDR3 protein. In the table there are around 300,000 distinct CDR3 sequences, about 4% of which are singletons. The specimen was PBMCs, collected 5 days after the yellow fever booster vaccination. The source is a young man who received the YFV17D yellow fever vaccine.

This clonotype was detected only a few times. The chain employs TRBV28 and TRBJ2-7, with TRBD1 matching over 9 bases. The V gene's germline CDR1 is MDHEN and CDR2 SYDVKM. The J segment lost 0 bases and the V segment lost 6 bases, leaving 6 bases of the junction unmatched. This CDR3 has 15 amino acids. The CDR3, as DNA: TGTGCCAGCAGACACACAGGGGGCACCTCCTACGAGCAGTACGTC. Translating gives CASRHTGGTSYEQYV.

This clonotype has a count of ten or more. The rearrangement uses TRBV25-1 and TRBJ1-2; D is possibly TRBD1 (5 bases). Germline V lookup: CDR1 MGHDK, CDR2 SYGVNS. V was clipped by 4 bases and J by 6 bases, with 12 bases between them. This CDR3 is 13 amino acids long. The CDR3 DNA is TGTGCCAGCAGTGGGGGCCTGGGGGATGGCTACACCTTC. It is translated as CASSGGLGDGYTF.

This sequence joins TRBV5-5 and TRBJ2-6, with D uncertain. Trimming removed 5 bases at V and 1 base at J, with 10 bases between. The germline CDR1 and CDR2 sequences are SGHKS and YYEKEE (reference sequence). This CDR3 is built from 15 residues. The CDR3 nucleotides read TGTGCCAGCAGTCCGAGGAGTTCTGGGGCCAACGTCCTGACTTTC. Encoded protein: CASSPRSSGANVLTF.

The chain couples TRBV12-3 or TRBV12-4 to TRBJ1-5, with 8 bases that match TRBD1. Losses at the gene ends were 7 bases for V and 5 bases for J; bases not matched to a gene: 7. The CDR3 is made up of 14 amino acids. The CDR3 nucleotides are TGTGCCAGCAATGACAGGGGTACCCATCAGCCCCAGCATTTT. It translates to CASNDRGTHQPQHF.

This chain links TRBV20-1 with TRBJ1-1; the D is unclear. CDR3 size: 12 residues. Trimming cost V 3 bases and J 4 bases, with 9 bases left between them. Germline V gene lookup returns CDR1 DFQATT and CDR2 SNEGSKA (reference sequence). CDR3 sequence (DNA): TGCAGTGCTAGGCCGAGGTTCACTGAAGCTTTCTTT. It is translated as CSARPRFTEAFF.

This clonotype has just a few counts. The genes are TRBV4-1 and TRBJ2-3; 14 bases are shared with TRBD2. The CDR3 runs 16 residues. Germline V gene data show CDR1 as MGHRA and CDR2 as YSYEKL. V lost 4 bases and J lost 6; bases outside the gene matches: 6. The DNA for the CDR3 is TGCGCCAGCAGCCTCGGACTAGCGGGGGGATTGGATACGCAGTATTTT. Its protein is CASSLGLAGGLDTQYF.

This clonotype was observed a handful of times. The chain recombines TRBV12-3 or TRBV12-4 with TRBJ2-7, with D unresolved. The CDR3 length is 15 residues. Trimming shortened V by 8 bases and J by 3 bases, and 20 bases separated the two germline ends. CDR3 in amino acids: CASGPHPVIIYEQYV. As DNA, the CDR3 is TGTGCCAGCGGCCCCCATCCGGTGATTATCTACGAGCAGTACGTC.

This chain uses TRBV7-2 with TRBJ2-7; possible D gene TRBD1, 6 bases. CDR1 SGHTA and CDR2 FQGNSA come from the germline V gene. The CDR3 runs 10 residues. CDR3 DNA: TGTGCCAGCAGCTTACAACAGGGCATGGTC. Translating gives CASSLQQGMV.

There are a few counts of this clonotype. For the CDR3, the DNA is TGTGCCAGCAGTTACTACGGGACTAGCGGGGGACAGCCCGACAATGAGCAGTTCTTC. This translates into CASSYYGTSGGQPDNEQFF. The rearrangement links TRBV6-5 to TRBJ2-1; 14 nucleotides align to TRBD2. The CDR3 extends over 19 amino acids. CDR1 and CDR2 from the germline V gene are MNHEY and SVGAGI. V was pared by 1 base and J by 5 bases, with 10 bases of the junction left unmatched.

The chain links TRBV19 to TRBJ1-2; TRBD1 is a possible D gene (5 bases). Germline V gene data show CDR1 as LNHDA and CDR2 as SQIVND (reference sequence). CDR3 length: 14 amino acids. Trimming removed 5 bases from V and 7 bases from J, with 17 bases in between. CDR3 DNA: TGTGCCAGTAGTTTTCCTGCCCAGGGACCTGGCTACACCTTC. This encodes CASSFPAQGPGYTF.

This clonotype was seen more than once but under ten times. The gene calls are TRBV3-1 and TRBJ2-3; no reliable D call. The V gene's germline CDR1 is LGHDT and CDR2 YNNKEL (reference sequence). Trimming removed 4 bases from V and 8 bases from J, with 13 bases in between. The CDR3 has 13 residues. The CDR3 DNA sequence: TGTGCCAGCAGCCCGAGAGAAGGTAGTACGCAGTATTTT. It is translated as CASSPREGSTQYF.

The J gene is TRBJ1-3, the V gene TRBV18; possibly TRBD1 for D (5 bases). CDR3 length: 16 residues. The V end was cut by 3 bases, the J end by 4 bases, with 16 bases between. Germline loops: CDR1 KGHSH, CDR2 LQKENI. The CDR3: CASSPSSRGTGNTIYF. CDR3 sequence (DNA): TGTGCCAGCTCACCTTCGTCGCGGGGGACGGGAAACACCATATATTTT.

The CDR3: CASPRQDRPTDTQYF. Written as DNA, the CDR3 is TGTGCCAGCCCCCGACAGGACCGTCCCACAGATACGCAGTATTTT. V and J are TRBV7-2 and TRBJ2-3; possible D gene TRBD1, 6 bases. Between the trimmed V and J ends, which lost 8 bases and 2 bases, there was a span of 17 bases. CDR3 length: 15 amino acids. Germline lookup yields CDR1 SGHTA and CDR2 FQGNSA.

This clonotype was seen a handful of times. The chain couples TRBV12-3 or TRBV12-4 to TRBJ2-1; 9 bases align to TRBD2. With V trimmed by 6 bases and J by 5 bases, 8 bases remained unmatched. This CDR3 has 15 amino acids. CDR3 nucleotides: TGTGCCAGCAGACGTGGCCTAGCGGGGAACAATGAGCAGTTCTTC. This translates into CASRRGLAGNNEQFF.

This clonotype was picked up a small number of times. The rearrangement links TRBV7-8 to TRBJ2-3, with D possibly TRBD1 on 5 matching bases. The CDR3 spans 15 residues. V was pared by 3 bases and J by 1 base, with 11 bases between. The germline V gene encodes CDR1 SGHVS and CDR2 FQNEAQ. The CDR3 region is CASSFPSGRTDTQYF. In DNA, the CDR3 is TGTGCCAGCAGCTTCCCATCAGGGCGCACAGATACGCAGTATTTT.

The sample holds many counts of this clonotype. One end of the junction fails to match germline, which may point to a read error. The CDR3 spells CASSSTPSGETQYF. The CDR3 nucleotides read TGTGCTAGCAGCTCCACCCCTTCCGGGGAGACCCAGTACTTC. J is TRBJ2-5 and V is TRBV7-7; D not certain. The germline gives CDR1 SSHAT, CDR2 FNYEAQ (reference sequence). The CDR3 covers 14 residues. The entire variable domain, with the rest obtained from reference TRBV7-7 and TRBJ2-5, is as follows: GAGVSQSPRYKVTKRGQDVTLRCDPISSHATLYWYQQALGQGPEFLTYFNYEAQPDKSGLPSDRFSAERPEGSISTLTIQRTEQRDSAMYRCASSSTPSGETQYFGPGTRLLVL.

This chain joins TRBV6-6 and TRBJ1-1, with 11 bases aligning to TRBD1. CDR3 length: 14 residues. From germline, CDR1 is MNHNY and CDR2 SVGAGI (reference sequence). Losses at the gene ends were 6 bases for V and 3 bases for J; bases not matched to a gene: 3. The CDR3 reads CASRGTGGDTEAFF. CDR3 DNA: TGTGCCAGCAGAGGGACAGGGGGGGACACTGAAGCTTTCTTT.

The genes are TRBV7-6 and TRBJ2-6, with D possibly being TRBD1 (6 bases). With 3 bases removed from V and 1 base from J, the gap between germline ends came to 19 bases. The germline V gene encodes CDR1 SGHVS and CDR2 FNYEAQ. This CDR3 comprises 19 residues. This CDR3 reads CASSLLRDKSSSGANVLTF. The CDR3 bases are TGTGCCAGCAGCTTGCTCCGGGACAAATCTTCTTCTGGGGCCAACGTCCTGACTTTC.

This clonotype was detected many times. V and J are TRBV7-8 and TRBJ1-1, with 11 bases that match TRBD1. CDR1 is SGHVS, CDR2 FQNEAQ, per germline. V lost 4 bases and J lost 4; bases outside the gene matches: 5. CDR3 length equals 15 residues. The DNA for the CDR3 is TGTGCCAGCAGCTCGAAGGGACAGGGGGGCACTGAAGCTTTCTTT. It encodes CASSSKGQGGTEAFF.

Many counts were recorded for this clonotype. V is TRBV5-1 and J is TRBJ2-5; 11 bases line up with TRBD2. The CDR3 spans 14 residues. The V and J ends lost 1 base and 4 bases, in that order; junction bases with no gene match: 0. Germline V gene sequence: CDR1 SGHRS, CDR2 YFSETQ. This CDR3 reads CASSLTSGGETQYF. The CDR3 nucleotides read TGCGCCAGCAGCTTGACTAGCGGGGGAGAGACCCAGTACTTC.

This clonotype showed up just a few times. Written as DNA, the CDR3 is TGTGCCAGTAGTATGGATGGGGAGAGTCAGCCCCAGCATTTT. Translated: CASSMDGESQPQHF. The chain carries TRBV19 and TRBJ1-5; D not certain. Germline V lookup: CDR1 LNHDA, CDR2 SQIVND (reference sequence). The CDR3 spans 14 residues. Trimming took off 3 bases at V and 6 bases at J, with 12 bases between the two ends.

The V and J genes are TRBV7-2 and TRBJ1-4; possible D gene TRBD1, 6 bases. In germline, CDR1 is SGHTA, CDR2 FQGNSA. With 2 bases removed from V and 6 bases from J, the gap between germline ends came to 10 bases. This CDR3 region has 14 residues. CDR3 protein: CASSLWAGDEKLFF. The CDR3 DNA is TGTGCCAGCAGCTTATGGGCAGGGGATGAAAAACTGTTTTTT.

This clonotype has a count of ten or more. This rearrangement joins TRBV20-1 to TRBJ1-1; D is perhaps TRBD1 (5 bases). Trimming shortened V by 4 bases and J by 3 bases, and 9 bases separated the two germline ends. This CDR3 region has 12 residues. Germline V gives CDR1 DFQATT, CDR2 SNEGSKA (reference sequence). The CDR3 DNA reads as TGCAGTGCTACGGGGGTCTACACTGAAGCTTTCTTT. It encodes CSATGVYTEAFF.

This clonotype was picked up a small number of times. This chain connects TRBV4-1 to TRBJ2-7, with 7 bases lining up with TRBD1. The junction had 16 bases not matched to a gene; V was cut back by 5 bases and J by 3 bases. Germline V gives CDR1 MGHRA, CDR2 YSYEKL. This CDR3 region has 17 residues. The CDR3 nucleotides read TGCGCCAGCAGCGGTGGACAGGTGGGTTTGGGGTACTACGAGCAGTACTTC. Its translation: CASSGGQVGLGYYEQYF.